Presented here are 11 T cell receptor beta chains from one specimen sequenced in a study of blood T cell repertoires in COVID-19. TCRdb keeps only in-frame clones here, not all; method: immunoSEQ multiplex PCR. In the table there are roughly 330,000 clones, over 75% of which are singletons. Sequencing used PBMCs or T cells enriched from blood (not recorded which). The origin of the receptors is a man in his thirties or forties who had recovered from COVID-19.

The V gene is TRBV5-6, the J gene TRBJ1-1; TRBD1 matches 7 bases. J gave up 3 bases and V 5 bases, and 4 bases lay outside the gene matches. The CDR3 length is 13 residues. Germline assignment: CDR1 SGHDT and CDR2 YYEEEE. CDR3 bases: TGTGCCAGCAGTTTTGACAGGGACACTGAAGCTTTCTTT. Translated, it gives CASSFDRDTEAFF.

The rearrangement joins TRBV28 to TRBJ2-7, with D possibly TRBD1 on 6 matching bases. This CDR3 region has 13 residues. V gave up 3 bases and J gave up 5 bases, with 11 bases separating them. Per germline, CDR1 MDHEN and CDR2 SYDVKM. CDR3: CASSFPGQNEQYF. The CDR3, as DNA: TGTGCCAGCAGTTTCCCCGGACAGAACGAGCAGTACTTC.

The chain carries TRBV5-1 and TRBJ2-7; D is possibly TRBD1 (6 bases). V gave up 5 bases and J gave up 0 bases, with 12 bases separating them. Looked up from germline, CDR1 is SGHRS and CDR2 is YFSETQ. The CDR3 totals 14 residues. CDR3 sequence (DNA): TGCGCCAGCAGTTCAGCCAGGGGCTCCTACGAGCAGTACTTC. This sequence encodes CASSSARGSYEQYF.

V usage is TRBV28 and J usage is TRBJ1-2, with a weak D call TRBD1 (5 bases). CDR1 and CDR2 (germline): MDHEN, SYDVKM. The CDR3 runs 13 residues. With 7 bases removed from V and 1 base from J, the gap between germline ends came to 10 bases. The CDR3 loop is CASTSGVNYGYTF. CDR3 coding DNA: TGTGCCAGCACTTCGGGGGTTAACTATGGCTACACCTTC.

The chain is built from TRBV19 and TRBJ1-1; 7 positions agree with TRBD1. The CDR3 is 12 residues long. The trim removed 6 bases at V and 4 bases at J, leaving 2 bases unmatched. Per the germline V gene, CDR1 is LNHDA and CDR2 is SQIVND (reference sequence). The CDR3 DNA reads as TGTGCCAGTAGCCACAGGGGCACTGAAGCTTTCTTT. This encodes CASSHRGTEAFF.

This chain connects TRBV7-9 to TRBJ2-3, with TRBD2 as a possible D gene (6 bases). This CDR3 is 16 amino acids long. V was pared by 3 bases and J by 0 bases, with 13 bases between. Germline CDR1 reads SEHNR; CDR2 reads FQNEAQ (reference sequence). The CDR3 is CASSFPGDPSTDTQYF. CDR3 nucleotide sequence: TGTGCCAGCAGCTTTCCGGGGGACCCTAGCACAGATACGCAGTATTTT. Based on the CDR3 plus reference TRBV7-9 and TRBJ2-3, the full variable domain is DTGVSQNPRHKITKRGQNVTFRCDPISEHNRLYWYRQTLGQGPEFLTYFQNEAQLEKSRLLSDRFSAERPKGSFSTLEIQRTEQGDSAMYLCASSFPGDPSTDTQYFGPGTRLTVL.

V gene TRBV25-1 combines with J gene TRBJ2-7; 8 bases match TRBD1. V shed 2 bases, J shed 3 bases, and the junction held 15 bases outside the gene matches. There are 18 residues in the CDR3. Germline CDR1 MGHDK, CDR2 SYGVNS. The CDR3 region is CASSERGREDREIYEQYF. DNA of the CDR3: TGTGCCAGCAGTGAACGGGGTAGAGAGGACAGGGAAATCTACGAGCAGTACTTC.

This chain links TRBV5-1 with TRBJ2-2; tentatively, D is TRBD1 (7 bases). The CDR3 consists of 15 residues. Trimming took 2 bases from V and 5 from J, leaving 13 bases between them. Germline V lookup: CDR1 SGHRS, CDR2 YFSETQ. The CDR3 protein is CASSLAGGRTGELFF. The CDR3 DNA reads TGCGCCAGCAGCTTAGCAGGGGGGCGGACCGGGGAGCTGTTTTTT.

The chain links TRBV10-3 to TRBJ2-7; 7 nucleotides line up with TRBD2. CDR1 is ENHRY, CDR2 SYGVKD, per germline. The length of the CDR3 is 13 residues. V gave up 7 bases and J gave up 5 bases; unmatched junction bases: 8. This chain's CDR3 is CAIKGETSHEQYF. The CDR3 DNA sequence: TGTGCCATCAAAGGGGAGACTAGCCACGAGCAGTACTTC.

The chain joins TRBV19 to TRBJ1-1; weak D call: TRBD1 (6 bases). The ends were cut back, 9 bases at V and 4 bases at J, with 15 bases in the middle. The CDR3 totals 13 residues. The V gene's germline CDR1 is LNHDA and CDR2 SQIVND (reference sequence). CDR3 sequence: CASGGALSTEAFF. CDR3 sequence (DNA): TGTGCCAGCGGGGGGGCGCTGAGCACTGAAGCTTTCTTT.

DNA for the CDR3: TGTGCCAGTAGTATTCAAAGCACAGATACGCAGTATTTT. It specifies CASSIQSTDTQYF. This chain connects TRBV19 to TRBJ2-3; no reliable D call. With 3 bases removed from V and 0 bases from J, the gap between germline ends came to 4 bases. Germline loops: CDR1 LNHDA, CDR2 SQIVND (reference sequence). This CDR3 is built from 13 residues. Full variable domain (outside the CDR3, taken from reference TRBV19 and TRBJ2-3): DGGITQSPKYLFRKEGQNVTLSCEQNLNHDAMYWYRQDPGQGLRLIYYSQIVNDFQKGDIAEGYSVSREKKESFPLTVTSAQKNPTAFYLCASSIQSTDTQYFGPGTRLTVL.